The next 20 T cell receptor beta chains were all read from a single sample in a study of response to subunit inactivated influenza vaccine. Via MiXCR, TCRdb re-called the RT-PCR reads, giving one row per CDR3 protein. The sample comprises approximately 730,000 distinct CDR3 sequences, 14% of which are singletons, and 5.5% to 7% rests with the top ten. Sequencing was performed on PBMCs from blood, taken 14 to 15 days before vaccination. All receptors come from a man aged 50 to 59 who received an inactivated influenza vaccine.

This clonotype has more than one count but fewer than ten. The chain has TRBV12-3 or TRBV12-4 and TRBJ1-2; unclear D gene. V lost 5 bases and J lost 2, with 9 bases in between. The CDR3 loop spans 13 amino acids. The CDR3 protein is CASSTQVNYGYTF. In DNA, the CDR3 is TGTGCCAGCAGTACGCAGGTGAACTATGGCTACACCTTC.

This clonotype came up a few times. The chain joins TRBV11-2 to TRBJ2-2, with TRBD2 matching over 13 bases. This CDR3 is 16 amino acids long. V lost 6 bases, J lost 5 bases, and 6 bases stayed unmatched. Germline lookup yields CDR1 SGHAT and CDR2 FQNNGV. The DNA of the CDR3 is TGTGCCAGCAGATCAAGACTAGCGGGGGGTACCGGGGAGCTGTTTTTT. Protein product: CASRSRLAGGTGELFF. Full variable domain (outside the CDR3, taken from reference TRBV11-2 and TRBJ2-2): EAGVAQSPRYKIIEKRQSVAFWCNPISGHATLYWYQQILGQGPKLLIQFQNNGVVDDSQLPKDRFSAERLKGVDSTLKIQPAKLEDSAVYLCASRSRLAGGTGELFFGEGSRLTVL.

This clonotype was seen at least ten times. The chain recombines TRBV5-1 with TRBJ2-1, with D perhaps matching TRBD2 (5 bases). Trimming took off 4 bases at V and 11 bases at J, with 13 bases between the two ends. CDR3 size: 12 residues. The V gene's germline CDR1 is SGHRS and CDR2 YFSETQ. The CDR3 reads CASSASREKQFF. In nucleotides, the CDR3 is TGCGCCAGCAGCGCTAGCCGGGAAAAGCAGTTCTTC.

This clonotype was found a few times. The chain joins TRBV18 to TRBJ1-4; 9 bases match TRBD1. Losses at the gene ends were 6 bases for V and 13 bases for J; bases not matched to a gene: 15. CDR3 size: 15 residues. The germline gives CDR1 KGHSH, CDR2 LQKENI. The CDR3: CASSPGTGRTKGLFF. Written as DNA, the CDR3 is TGTGCCAGCTCGCCCGGGACAGGGCGAACGAAAGGACTGTTTTTT.

This clonotype turned up a few times. The V call is TRBV12-3 or TRBV12-4, the J call TRBJ1-1; 8 bases are shared with TRBD1. CDR3 length: 14 amino acids. V lost 5 bases to trimming and J lost 6 bases; unmatched junction nucleotides: 8. CDR3 sequence: CASSPRQGRAEAFF. The CDR3 bases are TGTGCCAGCAGTCCCAGACAGGGGAGGGCTGAAGCTTTCTTT.

The V call is TRBV7-2, the J call TRBJ2-1, with 7 bases matching TRBD2. There are 16 residues in the CDR3. The J segment lost 2 bases and the V segment lost 1 base, leaving 5 bases of the junction unmatched. CDR1 and CDR2 (germline): SGHTA, FQGNSA. The CDR3 here is CASSLVRLAAYNEQFF. CDR3 bases: TGTGCCAGCAGCTTAGTTCGCCTAGCGGCCTACAATGAGCAGTTCTTC.

This clonotype came up many times. J is TRBJ1-6 and V is TRBV25-1; 9 bases align to TRBD1. This CDR3 is 17 amino acids long. Per germline, CDR1 MGHDK and CDR2 SYGVNS. The V segment lost 6 bases and the J segment 7 bases; nucleotides outside the gene matches: 13. In DNA, the CDR3 is TGTGCCAGCAGGGGGGGACAGGGACTTCGCGTCAATTCACCCCTCCACTTT. It yields the protein CASRGGQGLRVNSPLHF. The full variable domain, with the rest looked up from reference TRBV25-1 and TRBJ1-6, is EADIYQTPRYLVIGTGKKITLECSQTMGHDKMYWYQQDPGMELHLIHYSYGVNSTEKGDLSSESTVSRIRTEHFPLTLESARPSHTSQYLCASRGGQGLRVNSPLHFGNGTRLTVT.

Only a few counts were recorded for this clonotype. The chain links TRBV5-1 to TRBJ1-3; D might be TRBD1 (5 bases). The CDR3 has 15 residues. CDR1 and CDR2 from the germline V gene are SGHRS and YFSETQ. Trimming took off 4 bases at V and 4 bases at J, with 15 bases between the two ends. The CDR3 reads CASSRDGGDGNTIYF. In DNA, the CDR3 is TGCGCCAGCAGCCGGGACGGGGGAGACGGAAACACCATATATTTT.

This clonotype was counted only a few times. In nucleotides, the CDR3 is TGCGCCAGCAGCCTCGGGACAGGGAGAAATGAGCAGTTCTTC. Translation gives CASSLGTGRNEQFF. The rearrangement links TRBV5-1 to TRBJ2-1; 9 bases map to TRBD1. Trimming cost V 4 bases and J 7 bases; bases outside gene matches: 6. There are 14 residues in the CDR3. From germline, CDR1 is SGHRS and CDR2 YFSETQ.

This clonotype was picked up a small number of times. V and J are TRBV29-1 and TRBJ2-1; a weak D match, TRBD1 (5 bases). The CDR3 is made up of 13 amino acids. Germline-derived CDR1 and CDR2 are SQVTM and ANQGSEA. Trimming pared 7 bases from V and 1 base from J, leaving 11 bases between. This CDR3 reads CSEIGESYNEQFF. The CDR3 region has the DNA TGCAGCGAGATAGGGGAATCCTACAATGAGCAGTTCTTC.

This clonotype showed up just a few times. The chain recombines TRBV7-9 with TRBJ2-2; the D gene could be TRBD1 or TRBD2 (6 bases each). The CDR3 loop spans 14 amino acids. V was trimmed by 0 bases and J by 6 bases, leaving 8 bases between them. Germline V CDR1 and CDR2: SEHNR, FQNEAQ (reference sequence). The CDR3 is CASSLAEGAGELFF. For the CDR3, the DNA is TGTGCCAGCAGCTTAGCGGAGGGGGCCGGGGAGCTGTTTTTT.

The table lists this clonotype with many counts. The chain carries TRBV12-3 or TRBV12-4 and TRBJ1-6, with 10 bases lining up with TRBD1. Losses at the gene ends were 5 bases for V and 9 bases for J; bases not matched to a gene: 4. There are 14 residues in the CDR3. DNA of the CDR3: TGTGCCAGCAGTGCCCGGGACAGGGGTTCACCCCTCCACTTT. This encodes CASSARDRGSPLHF.

This clonotype was recorded a few times. The rearrangement joins TRBV20-1 to TRBJ1-1; D is unresolved. Trimming pared 6 bases from V and 6 bases from J, leaving 14 bases between. The germline V gene has CDR1 DFQATT and CDR2 SNEGSKA (reference sequence). The CDR3 has 12 residues. This chain's CDR3 is CSAKRAVAEAFF. The CDR3 DNA sequence: TGCAGTGCCAAAAGGGCGGTCGCTGAAGCTTTCTTT.

This rearrangement joins TRBV18 to TRBJ2-5; 8 bases line up with TRBD2. The CDR3 loop spans 14 amino acids. V gave up 6 bases and J gave up 4 bases; unmatched junction bases: 7. The germline V gene has CDR1 KGHSH and CDR2 LQKENI. CDR3 protein: CASSRRGAGETQYF. DNA for the CDR3: TGTGCCAGCTCCCGGCGGGGGGCCGGAGAGACCCAGTACTTC.

This clonotype was picked up a small number of times. The chain recombines TRBV4-2 with TRBJ2-3; 7 nucleotides align to TRBD2. Per germline, CDR1 LGHNA and CDR2 YNFKEQ. The V gene end was trimmed by 0 bases and the J gene end by 4 bases; junction bases not matched to a gene: 10. This CDR3 has 17 residues. The CDR3 sequence: CASSQDVRVGRADTQYF. The CDR3 coding sequence is TGTGCCAGCAGCCAAGATGTGCGGGTGGGGAGGGCAGATACGCAGTATTTT.

This chain uses TRBV15 with TRBJ2-1, with unresolved D. Germline CDR1 LNHNV, CDR2 YYDKDF (reference sequence). This CDR3 is 14 amino acids long. Trimming stripped 2 bases from V and 10 bases from J, with 15 bases between. The CDR3 DNA reads as TGTGCCACCAGCAGATCATACCCGCCCTTGGAGCAGTTCTTC. Amino acid sequence: CATSRSYPPLEQFF.

The rearrangement uses TRBV2 and TRBJ2-1; the D gene is possibly TRBD2 (5 bases). The germline V and J ends were trimmed by 5 bases and 8 bases, with 10 bases remaining between them. Germline lookup yields CDR1 SNHLY and CDR2 FYNNEI. The CDR3 is 12 residues long. The CDR3 spells CASSILGYEQFF. The CDR3 nucleotides read TGTGCCAGCAGTATACTAGGCTATGAGCAGTTCTTC.

J is TRBJ2-1 and V is TRBV7-9, with D unclear. CDR1 and CDR2 from the germline V gene are SEHNR and FQNEAQ (reference sequence). Trimming cost V 5 bases and J 8 bases, with 16 bases left between them. This CDR3 is built from 14 residues. The CDR3 sequence is CASSPGLPCYEQFF. For the CDR3, the DNA is TGTGCCAGCAGCCCCGGGCTACCCTGCTATGAGCAGTTCTTC.

This clonotype has only a few counts. The rearrangement uses TRBV6-4 and TRBJ2-3; D remains ambiguous. Germline CDR1 reads MRHNA; CDR2 reads SNTAGT. The V gene lost 2 bases and the J gene lost 9 bases, with 9 bases spanning the gap. The CDR3 loop spans 12 amino acids. DNA of the CDR3: TGTGCCAGCAGTGACGCCTCCGGCACGCAGTATTTT. The encoded protein is CASSDASGTQYF.

This clonotype has just a few counts. The V and J genes are TRBV14 and TRBJ2-2, with unresolved D. V lost 4 bases and J 1 base, leaving 13 bases between the germline ends. Germline CDR1 and CDR2: SGHDN and FVKESK. There are 16 residues in the CDR3. As DNA, the CDR3 is TGTGCCAGCAGCCCCTATAGCCCGTGGAACACCGGGGAGCTGTTTTTT. Translating it yields CASSPYSPWNTGELFF.